This entry is about one T cell receptor (beta chain). The data belong to a study of blood T cell repertoires in COVID-19. Study summary: There were acute and convalescent COVID-19 samples, and they came from the United States, Italy and Spain. Nucleic acid was either cDNA or gDNA, and it came from T cells, B-cell-depleted T cells, or PBMCs.

Study processing details: The assay estimated nucleated cells by amplifying reference gene primers. Profiled with immunoSEQ multiplex PCR; TCRdb holds only in-frame clones, not every one. Clone size and the V and J calls come from that table; the DNA yielded D and trimming. The sample has about 160,000 clones; 75% to 90% are singletons. The CDR3 is made up of 14 amino acids. The junction had 3 bases not matched to a gene; V was cut back by 5 bases and J by 3 bases. Per the germline V gene, CDR1 is SGHAT and CDR2 is FQNNGV. This clonotype originated in a human donor with acute or convalescent COVID-19. The donor label of this sample is uncertain. Material for sequencing was peripheral blood. The chain uses TRBV11-2 and TRBJ2-7, with 11 bases that match TRBD1. The CDR3 here is CASSPGTGGYEQYF. DNA for the CDR3: TGTGCCAGCAGCCCTGGGACAGGGGGCTACGAGCAGTACTTC.